This passage covers 7 T cell receptor beta chains from one sample sequenced in a study of graft-versus-host responses after intestinal transplantation. Profiling relied on immunoSEQ multiplex PCR, and the TCRdb table lists in-frame clones only, not all of them. Of around 130,000 clones listed, just over 90% were seen once; the top ten hold over 0.15%. Their antigen targets remain unknown. Here the sequenced sample was unstimulated CD4+ T cells sorted from spleen or lymph node cells, taken before intestinal transplant. The receptor set was obtained from a human donor who received an intestinal transplant.

The chain links TRBV2 to TRBJ1-3; 9 bases map to TRBD1. Germline lookup yields CDR1 SNHLY and CDR2 FYNNEI. The CDR3 is 15 amino acids. V gave up 1 base and J gave up 6 bases; unmatched junction bases: 4. CDR3 DNA: TGTGCCAGCAGTGAAGTTGGGACAGGGTCAAACACCATATATTTT. Translated: CASSEVGTGSNTIYF.

This clone was found once. The chain links TRBV18 to TRBJ2-2; 7 positions match TRBD1. The CDR3 is 16 residues long. V gave up 3 bases and J gave up 0 bases; unmatched junction bases: 4. Germline V CDR1 and CDR2: KGHSH, LQKENI. DNA of the CDR3: TGTGCCAGCTCACCTCGACAGGGTACGAACACCGGGGAGCTGTTTTTT. Amino acids: CASSPRQGTNTGELFF.

The genes are TRBV18 and TRBJ2-1; D is uncertain. CDR1 KGHSH and CDR2 LQKENI come from the germline V gene. Trimming took 0 bases from V and 0 from J, leaving 9 bases between them. CDR3 length: 16 amino acids. CDR3 residues: CASSPPGLSSYNEQFF. The CDR3 nucleotides are TGTGCCAGCTCACCACCAGGCCTAAGCTCCTACAATGAGCAGTTCTTC.

In this sample, this clone turned up once. V is TRBV6-1 and J is TRBJ1-6; tentative D call: TRBD1 (5 bases). The CDR3 covers 13 residues. V was trimmed by 2 bases and J by 10 bases, leaving 9 bases between them. The germline V gene encodes CDR1 MNHNS and CDR2 SASEGT. The DNA of the CDR3 is TGTGCCAGCAGTGAAAACCGGGGCTCACCCCTCCACTTT. This encodes CASSENRGSPLHF.

This chain uses TRBV9 with TRBJ2-3; 7 nucleotides match TRBD1. Germline V CDR1 and CDR2: SGDLS, YYNGEE. V shed 0 bases and J 6 bases; nucleotides not matched to a gene: 4. The CDR3 extends over 14 amino acids. CDR3 loop: CASSVGPGGDTQYF. CDR3 bases: TGTGCCAGCAGCGTAGGCCCAGGGGGTGATACGCAGTATTTT.

V usage is TRBV20-1 and J usage is TRBJ1-2; D call uncertain. The V end lost 4 bases, the J end lost 8 bases, and 11 bases lay between the germline ends. The germline gives CDR1 DFQATT, CDR2 SNEGSKA (reference sequence). The CDR3 extends over 11 amino acids. CDR3 loop: CSANSGFGYTF. The DNA for the CDR3 is TGCAGTGCTAATTCCGGTTTCGGCTACACCTTC.

The CDR3 sequence: CASSLAFVHGYTF. The CDR3 DNA reads as TGTGCCAGCAGCTTAGCTTTCGTCCATGGCTACACCTTC. This chain joins TRBV7-9 and TRBJ1-2, with D unclear. This CDR3 is 13 amino acids long. Germline CDR1 is SEHNR and CDR2 is FQNEAQ (reference sequence). V shed 0 bases and J shed 6 bases, with 8 bases lying between them.